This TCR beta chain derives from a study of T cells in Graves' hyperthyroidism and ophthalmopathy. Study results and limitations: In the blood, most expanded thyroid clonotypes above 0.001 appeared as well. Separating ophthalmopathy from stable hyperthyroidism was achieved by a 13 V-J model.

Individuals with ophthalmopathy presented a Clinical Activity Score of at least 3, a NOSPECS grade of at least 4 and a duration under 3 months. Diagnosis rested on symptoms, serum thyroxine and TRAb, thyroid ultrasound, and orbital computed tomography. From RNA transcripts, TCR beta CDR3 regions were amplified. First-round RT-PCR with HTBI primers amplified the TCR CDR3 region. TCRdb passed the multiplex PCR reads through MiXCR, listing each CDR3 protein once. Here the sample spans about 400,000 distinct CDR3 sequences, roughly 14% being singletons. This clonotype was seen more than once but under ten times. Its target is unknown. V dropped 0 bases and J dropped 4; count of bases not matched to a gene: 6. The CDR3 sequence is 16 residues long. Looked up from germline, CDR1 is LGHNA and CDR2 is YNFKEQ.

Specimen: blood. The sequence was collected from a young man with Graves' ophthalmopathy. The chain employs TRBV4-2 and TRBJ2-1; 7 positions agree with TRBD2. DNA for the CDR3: TGTGCCAGCAGCCAAGAGGGGTTAGCGGGTTACAATGAGCAGTTCTTC. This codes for CASSQEGLAGYNEQFF.